The 21 T cell receptor beta chains presented below share a single source sample, sequenced in a study of blood T cell repertoires in COVID-19. Measured with immunoSEQ multiplex PCR; TCRdb has only the in-frame clones, and not every one. The repertoire holds approximately 170,000 clones, with under 85% as singletons. Material for sequencing was peripheral blood. These receptors came from a man aged 80 or over with COVID-19, enrolled during active disease.

The table lists this clone with a few counts. The chain combines TRBV7-2 with TRBJ2-7, with D tentatively TRBD2 (6 bases). With 6 bases removed from V and 2 bases from J, the gap between germline ends came to 17 bases. The CDR3 spans 15 residues. Per germline, CDR1 SGHTA and CDR2 FQGNSA. CDR3 in amino acids: CASRDPGLPPYEQYF. CDR3 sequence (DNA): TGTGCCAGCAGGGACCCGGGACTTCCCCCCTACGAGCAGTACTTC.

CDR3 coding DNA: TGTGCCAGCAGCCGACGACTAGCGGGACGAATCTACGAGCAGTACTTC. Its translation is CASSRRLAGRIYEQYF. This sequence joins TRBV3-1 (or the pseudogene TRBV3-2) and TRBJ2-7, with 11 nucleotides matching TRBD2. CDR3 length: 16 residues. Germline assignment: CDR1 LGHDT and CDR2 YNNKEL (reference sequence). V lost 4 bases and J lost 3; bases outside the gene matches: 8.

This clone was counted between two and nine times. The chain couples TRBV7-2 to TRBJ2-1; 11 nucleotides line up with TRBD2. This CDR3 contains 16 residues. With 0 bases clipped from V and 4 bases from J, the junction kept 2 bases outside the gene matches. The germline gives CDR1 SGHTA, CDR2 FQGNSA. The CDR3 DNA sequence: TGTGCCAGCAGCTTAGCAGCTAGCGGGGGGTACAATGAGCAGTTCTTC. This translates into CASSLAASGGYNEQFF.

As DNA, the CDR3 is TGTGCCGTACAGGACCCCCAGCGGGACACCATATATTTT. This sequence encodes CAVQDPQRDTIYF. This chain links TRBV10-3 with TRBJ1-3; a possible D gene is TRBD1 (5 bases). Germline values: CDR1 ENHRY, CDR2 SYGVKD. This CDR3 comprises 13 residues. With 11 bases removed from V and 8 bases from J, the gap between germline ends came to 19 bases.

The chain recombines TRBV28 with TRBJ1-4; D is undetermined. This CDR3 spans 11 amino acids. V lost 9 bases, J lost 6 bases, and 8 bases lay in between. The germline gives CDR1 MDHEN, CDR2 SYDVKM. Written as DNA, the CDR3 is TGTGCCAGTTACAGCTATGAAAAACTGTTTTTT. Protein product: CASYSYEKLFF.

The rearrangement links TRBV9 to TRBJ1-5; possible D gene TRBD1, 6 bases. The CDR3 has 13 amino acids. Germline CDR1 reads SGDLS; CDR2 reads YYNGEE. The V and J ends lost 5 bases and 7 bases respectively, with 13 bases between them. The CDR3 spells CASSGGAAQPQHF. For the CDR3, the DNA is TGTGCCAGCAGTGGGGGGGCTGCCCAGCCCCAGCATTTT.

The chain combines TRBV18 with TRBJ1-1; possible D gene TRBD1, 6 bases. V was clipped by 4 bases and J by 3 bases, with 15 bases between them. CDR3 length: 15 residues. Germline V gene lookup returns CDR1 KGHSH and CDR2 LQKENI. CDR3 amino acids: CASSLAGDPDTEAFF. The DNA for the CDR3 is TGTGCCAGCTCACTTGCAGGGGACCCGGACACTGAAGCTTTCTTT. The whole variable domain, remainder taken from reference TRBV18 and TRBJ1-1, is NAGVMQNPRHLVRRRGQEARLRCSPMKGHSHVYWYRQLPEEGLKFMVYLQKENIIDESGMPKERFSAEFPKEGPSILRIQQVVRGDSAAYFCASSLAGDPDTEAFFGQGTRLTVV.

The V and J genes are TRBV12-3 or TRBV12-4 and TRBJ1-2; D possibly corresponds to TRBD1 (6 bases). The CDR3 covers 13 residues. Trimming pared 4 bases from V and 8 bases from J, leaving 14 bases between. CDR3 protein: CASSSQGYLGYTF. The CDR3 coding sequence is TGTGCCAGCAGTTCACAGGGTTATTTGGGCTACACCTTC.

V and J are TRBV6-5 and TRBJ1-1; D uncertain. Looked up from germline, CDR1 is MNHEY and CDR2 is SVGAGI. The V end lost 6 bases, the J end lost 10 bases, and 21 bases lay between the germline ends. This CDR3 contains 14 residues. The DNA for the CDR3 is TGTGCCAGCAGCCGGAGTACGATCGGGAATTCAGCTTTCTTT. Residues: CASSRSTIGNSAFF.

The chain has TRBV9 and TRBJ2-5; 10 bases line up with TRBD2. CDR3 length: 15 residues. The ends lost 2 bases at V and 2 bases at J; junction bases unmatched: 3. In germline, CDR1 is SGDLS, CDR2 YYNGEE. The CDR3 nucleotides are TGTGCCAGCAGCGTTAGCGGGGGGAATCAAGAGACCCAGTACTTC. The encoded protein is CASSVSGGNQETQYF.

V is TRBV29-1 and J is TRBJ1-2; 7 nucleotides align to TRBD1. The CDR3 has 13 residues. The V and J ends lost 3 bases and 3 bases, in that order; junction bases with no gene match: 4. Germline V gives CDR1 SQVTM, CDR2 ANQGSEA. The CDR3 region has the DNA TGCAGCGTTGAGAGGGGACAGTACTATGGCTACACCTTC. Translating it yields CSVERGQYYGYTF.

The rearrangement joins TRBV2 to TRBJ1-5; TRBD1 aligns across 9 bases. Germline CDR1 and CDR2: SNHLY and FYNNEI. The CDR3 runs 14 residues. Trimming cost V 8 bases and J 2 bases; bases outside gene matches: 4. CDR3 nucleotides: TGTGCCAGCGATTGGACAGGGGGCAATCAGCCCCAGCATTTT. Amino acid sequence: CASDWTGGNQPQHF.

J is TRBJ1-4 and V is TRBV6-2 or TRBV6-3; 9 positions agree with TRBD1. The junction had 15 bases not matched to a gene; V was cut back by 3 bases and J by 7 bases. The V gene's germline CDR1 is MNHEY and CDR2 SVGEGT. This CDR3 spans 18 amino acids. CDR3 protein: CASSYETGGNVYGEKLFF. The CDR3 nucleotides are TGTGCCAGCAGTTATGAGACAGGGGGAAATGTATATGGTGAAAAACTGTTTTTT.

DNA for the CDR3: TGTGCCAGCAGCGCCCGGACTAGCTCCTACAATGAGCAGTTCTTC. Translated, it gives CASSARTSSYNEQFF. The V gene is TRBV7-8, the J gene TRBJ2-1; 7 bases agree with TRBD2. This CDR3 is built from 15 residues. V shed 5 bases and J 0 bases; nucleotides not matched to a gene: 4. Germline-derived CDR1 and CDR2 are SGHVS and FQNEAQ.

V usage is TRBV7-9 and J usage is TRBJ1-5, with D tentatively TRBD1 (5 bases). With 5 bases removed from V and 6 bases from J, the gap between germline ends came to 17 bases. Germline CDR1 SEHNR, CDR2 FQNEAQ (reference sequence). The CDR3 contains 15 residues. The CDR3 DNA reads as TGTGCCAGCAGCCCCTCCGGGGGTGCTATTCAGCCCCAGCATTTT. It codes for CASSPSGGAIQPQHF. The full variable domain, in which reference TRBV7-9 and TRBJ1-5 provide the parts outside the CDR3, is DTGVSQNPRHKITKRGQNVTFRCDPISEHNRLYWYRQTLGQGPEFLTYFQNEAQLEKSRLLSDRFSAERPKGSFSTLEIQRTEQGDSAMYLCASSPSGGAIQPQHFGDGTRLSIL.

The J gene is TRBJ1-2, the V gene TRBV6-1; 9 nucleotides agree with TRBD1. The germline gives CDR1 MNHNS, CDR2 SASEGT. This CDR3 region has 16 residues. The ends lost 4 bases at V and 4 bases at J; junction bases unmatched: 10. CDR3 sequence: CASSGQGTGIPYGYTF. DNA of the CDR3: TGTGCCAGCAGTGGACAGGGGACAGGGATACCCTATGGCTACACCTTC.

The chain carries TRBV5-8 and TRBJ1-1; TRBD1 agrees at 9 bases. With V trimmed by 4 bases and J by 2 bases, 3 bases remained unmatched. The V gene's germline CDR1 is SGHTS and CDR2 YDEGEE. The CDR3 totals 14 residues. CDR3 bases: TGTGCCAGCAGCCGGACAGGGGATAACACTGAAGCTTTCTTT. Its protein product is CASSRTGDNTEAFF.

V usage is TRBV7-9 and J usage is TRBJ1-2; 7 bases align to TRBD1. The trim removed 5 bases at V and 3 bases at J, leaving 9 bases unmatched. The CDR3 length is 15 residues. Germline V gene data show CDR1 as SEHNR and CDR2 as FQNEAQ (reference sequence). This CDR3 reads CASSPRTGVDYGYTF. CDR3 coding DNA: TGTGCCAGCAGCCCCAGGACAGGAGTGGACTATGGCTACACCTTC.

The chain employs TRBV5-1 and TRBJ2-2, with D possibly being TRBD2 (6 bases). Germline V gene lookup returns CDR1 SGHRS and CDR2 YFSETQ. The CDR3 is 14 residues long. The V end lost 0 bases, the J end lost 5 bases, and 8 bases lay between the germline ends. The CDR3 region has the DNA TGCGCCAGCAGCTTGGATGGGGGGACCGGGGAGCTGTTTTTT. Translation: CASSLDGGTGELFF.

The rearrangement links TRBV9 to TRBJ2-5; the D gene is possibly TRBD1 (5 bases). The CDR3 has 14 residues. The V and J ends lost 2 bases and 5 bases respectively, with 13 bases between them. Looked up from germline, CDR1 is SGDLS and CDR2 is YYNGEE. CDR3 coding DNA: TGTGCCAGCAGCGTCCTCGGTTCAGGGGAGACCCAGTACTTC. Translated, it gives CASSVLGSGETQYF.

The rearrangement uses TRBV12-3 or TRBV12-4 and TRBJ1-1; 8 bases match TRBD1. V shed 4 bases, J shed 7 bases, and the junction held 5 bases outside the gene matches. There are 13 residues in the CDR3. The CDR3 loop reads CASSWDRLSEAFF. For the CDR3, the DNA is TGTGCCAGCAGTTGGGACAGGTTGAGTGAAGCTTTCTTT.